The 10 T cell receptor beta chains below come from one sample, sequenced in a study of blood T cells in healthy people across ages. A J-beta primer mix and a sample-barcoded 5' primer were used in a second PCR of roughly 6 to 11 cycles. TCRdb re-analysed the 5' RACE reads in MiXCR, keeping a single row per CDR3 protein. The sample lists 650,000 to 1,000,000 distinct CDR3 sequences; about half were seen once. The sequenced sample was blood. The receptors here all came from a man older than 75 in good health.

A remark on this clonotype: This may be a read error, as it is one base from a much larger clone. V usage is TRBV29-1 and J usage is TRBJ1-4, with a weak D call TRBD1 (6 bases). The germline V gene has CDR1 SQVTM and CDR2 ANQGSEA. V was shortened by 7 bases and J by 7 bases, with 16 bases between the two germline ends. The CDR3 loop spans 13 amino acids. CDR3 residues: CSDLDRTGEKLFF. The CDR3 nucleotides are TGCAGCGACCTCGACAGGACGGGTGAAAAACTGTTTTTT.

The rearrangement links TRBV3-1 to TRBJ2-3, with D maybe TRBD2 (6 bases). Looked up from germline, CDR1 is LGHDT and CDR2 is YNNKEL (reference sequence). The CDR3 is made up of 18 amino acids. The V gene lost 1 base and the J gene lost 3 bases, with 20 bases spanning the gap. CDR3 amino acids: CASSQVVRRGTLTDTQYF. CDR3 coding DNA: TGTGCCAGCAGCCAAGTAGTCCGAAGAGGGACTCTGACAGATACGCAGTATTTT.

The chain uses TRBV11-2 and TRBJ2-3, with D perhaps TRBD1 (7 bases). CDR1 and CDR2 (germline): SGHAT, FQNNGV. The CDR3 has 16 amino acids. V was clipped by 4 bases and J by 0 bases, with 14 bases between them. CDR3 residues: CASSSGGQRSTDTQYF. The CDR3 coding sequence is TGTGCCAGCAGCTCCGGGGGACAGCGGAGCACAGATACGCAGTATTTT. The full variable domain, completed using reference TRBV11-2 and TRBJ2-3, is EAGVAQSPRYKIIEKRQSVAFWCNPISGHATLYWYQQILGQGPKLLIQFQNNGVVDDSQLPKDRFSAERLKGVDSTLKIQPAKLEDSAVYLCASSSGGQRSTDTQYFGPGTRLTVL.

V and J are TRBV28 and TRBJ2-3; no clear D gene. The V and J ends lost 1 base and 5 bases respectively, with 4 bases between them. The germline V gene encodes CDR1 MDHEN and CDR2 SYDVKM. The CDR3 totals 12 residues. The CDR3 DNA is TGTGCCAGCAGTTTATCTGGAGATACGCAGTATTTT. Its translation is CASSLSGDTQYF.

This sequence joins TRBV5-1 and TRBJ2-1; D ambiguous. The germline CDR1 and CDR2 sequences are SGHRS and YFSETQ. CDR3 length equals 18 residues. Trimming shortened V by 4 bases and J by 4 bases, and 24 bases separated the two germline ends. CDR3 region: CASSPGHGQPLGYNEQFF. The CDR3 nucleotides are TGCGCCAGCAGCCCTGGTCATGGGCAGCCACTGGGGTACAATGAGCAGTTCTTC.

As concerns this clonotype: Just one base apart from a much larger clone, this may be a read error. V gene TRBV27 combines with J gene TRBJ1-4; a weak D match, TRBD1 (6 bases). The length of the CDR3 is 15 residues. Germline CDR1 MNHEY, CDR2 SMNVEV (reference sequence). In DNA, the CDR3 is TGTGCCAGCAGTCCGGGCAGGGGCGCTAATAAAAAACTGTTTTTT. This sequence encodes CASSPGRGANKKLFF.

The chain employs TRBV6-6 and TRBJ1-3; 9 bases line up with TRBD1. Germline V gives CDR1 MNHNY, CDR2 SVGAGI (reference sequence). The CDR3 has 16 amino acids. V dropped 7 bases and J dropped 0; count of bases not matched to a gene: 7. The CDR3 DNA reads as TGTGCCAGCATTGGGGACAGGGCCTTCTCTGGAAACACCATATATTTT. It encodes CASIGDRAFSGNTIYF.

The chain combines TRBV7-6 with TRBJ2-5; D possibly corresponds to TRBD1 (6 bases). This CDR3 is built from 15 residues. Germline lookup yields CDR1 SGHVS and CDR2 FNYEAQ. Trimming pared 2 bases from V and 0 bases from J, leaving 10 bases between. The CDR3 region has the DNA TGTGCCAGCAGCTTATTTAGACAGGACCAAGAGACCCAGTACTTC. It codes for CASSLFRQDQETQYF.

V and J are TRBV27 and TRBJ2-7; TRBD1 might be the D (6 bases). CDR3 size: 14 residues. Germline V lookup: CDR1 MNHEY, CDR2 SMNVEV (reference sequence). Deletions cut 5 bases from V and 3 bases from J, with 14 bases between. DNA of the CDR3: TGTGCCAGCAGTCCTCAGAACAGGGTCTACGAGCAGTACTTC. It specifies CASSPQNRVYEQYF.

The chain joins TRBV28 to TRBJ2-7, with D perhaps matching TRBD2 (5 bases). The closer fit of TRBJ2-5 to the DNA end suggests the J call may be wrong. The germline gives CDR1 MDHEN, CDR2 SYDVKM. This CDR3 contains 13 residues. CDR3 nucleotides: TGTGCCAGGTTAGGCGGACTCCAAGAGACCCAGTACTTC. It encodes CARLGGLQETQYF.